Each of the 31 T cell receptor beta chains below was sequenced from the same sample in a study of T cells in women clearing cervical HPV infection. Measured with immunoSEQ multiplex PCR; TCRdb has only the in-frame clones, and not every one. Here the sample table reports fewer than 25,000 clones. Sequences were obtained from blood buffy coat. The receptors shown here come from a woman aged 18-70 years with a cervical HPV16 infection that either progressed to CIN3+ or cleared (not recorded which).

The chain's CDR3 is CSASLLVPVSGGQETQYF. The CDR3 DNA, read in part, is TGCAGTGCTAGCTTACTAGTTCCTGTGTCGGGGGGCCAAGAGACC. The rearrangement uses TRBV20-1 and TRBJ2-5; 7 bases fit TRBD2. The CDR3 extends 3 residues past the end of the read, so its final part is completed from the germline J gene. Germline V gene data show CDR1 as DFQATT and CDR2 as SNEGSKA (reference sequence). The CDR3 is made up of 18 amino acids. V was clipped by 3 bases and J by 1 base; unmatched bases: 17.

In the case of this clone: The read gets to within 3 residues of the CDR3 end, and the germline J gene fills in the rest. The chain carries TRBV20-1 and TRBJ1-2; D is undetermined. Germline lookup yields CDR1 DFQATT and CDR2 SNEGSKA (reference sequence). The V gene lost 6 bases and the J gene lost 7 bases, with 18 bases spanning the gap. CDR3 length equals 13 residues. CDR3 sequence: CSALRQGWRGYTF. The DNA read from the CDR3 is TGCAGTGCCCTGAGACAAGGGTGGCGTGGC.

As for this clone: The read is 3 residues too short to cover the CDR3 end, so that end is filled in from the germline J gene. The chain links TRBV20-1 to TRBJ1-2; D might be TRBD1 (5 bases). CDR1 and CDR2 from the germline V gene are DFQATT and SNEGSKA (reference sequence). This CDR3 has 13 amino acids. CDR3 sequence: CSAPGGGTDTYTF. CDR3 bases read: TGCAGTGCCCCGGGGGGTGGCACAGATACC.

As concerns this clone: The read falls 3 residues short of the CDR3 end, and the missing part is taken from the germline J gene. V gene TRBV2 combines with J gene TRBJ1-6; maybe TRBD1 (5 bases). With 7 bases removed from V and 12 bases from J, the gap between germline ends came to 13 bases. Germline V CDR1 and CDR2: SNHLY, FYNNEI. The CDR3 covers 12 residues. The CDR3 sequence: CASIGGARPLHF. CDR3 DNA, as far as it was read: TGTGCCAGCATAGGAGGGGCGAGACCC.

In the case of this clone: The observed sequence ends 3 residues before the CDR3 terminus, with the missing tail filled in from the germline J gene. The V gene is TRBV19, the J gene TRBJ2-1, with unresolved D. The CDR3 extends over 11 amino acids. V lost 8 bases, J lost 9 bases, and 11 bases lay in between. Germline V gene lookup returns CDR1 LNHDA and CDR2 SQIVND (reference sequence). This chain's CDR3 is CASVTVGEQFF. The CDR3 DNA, read in part, is TGTGCCAGTGTCACGGTTGGTGAG.

With respect to this clone: The observed sequence ends 3 residues before the CDR3 terminus, with the missing tail filled in from the germline J gene. The chain employs TRBV2 and TRBJ2-7, with TRBD2 matching 7 bases. The trim removed 8 bases at V and 5 bases at J, leaving 9 bases unmatched. CDR3 length equals 13 residues. CDR1 is SNHLY, CDR2 FYNNEI, per germline. CDR3 region: CASLADEVDEQYF. The sequenced part of the CDR3 DNA is TGTGCCAGCCTAGCGGACGAGGTAGACGAG. The whole variable domain, remainder taken from reference TRBV2 and TRBJ2-7, is EPEVTQTPSHQVTQMGQEVILRCVPISNHLYFYWYRQILGQKVEFLVSFYNNEISEKSEIFDDQFSVERPDGSNFTLKIRSTKLEDSAMYFCASLADEVDEQYFGPGTRLTVT.

Note on this clone: The CDR3 end lies 3 residues beyond the end of the read and is filled in from the germline J gene. The J gene is TRBJ2-3, the V gene TRBV20-1; TRBD1 matches at 7 bases. After removal of 6 bases from V and 6 bases from J, the junction contained 12 bases not matched to a gene. CDR3 size: 14 residues. Germline values: CDR1 DFQATT, CDR2 SNEGSKA (reference sequence). Here the CDR3 reads CSANRDSRTDTQYF. The CDR3 DNA, read in part, is TGCAGTGCCAATAGGGACAGCCGGACGGATACG.

Points on this clone: Read sequence stops 3 residues before the CDR3 end, and the germline J gene provides the missing end. This chain connects TRBV7-6 to TRBJ2-1, with TRBD2 identical over 16 bases. Germline CDR1 is SGHVS and CDR2 is FNYEAQ. The CDR3 is 16 residues long. V dropped 4 bases and J dropped 7; count of bases not matched to a gene: 4. The sequenced CDR3 bases are TGTGCCAGCAGCTCGGGACTAGCGGGGGGGCCTAATGAG. As protein: CASSSGLAGGPNE. The whole CDR3 protein is CASSSGLAGGPNEQFF.

Points on this clone: The CDR3 is cut off 3 residues early in the read; its end comes from the germline J gene. J is TRBJ2-7 and V is TRBV20-1, with 10 bases lining up with TRBD1. J was trimmed by 5 bases and V by 1 base; bases with no gene match: 20. Looked up from germline, CDR1 is DFQATT and CDR2 is SNEGSKA (reference sequence). The CDR3 sequence is 19 residues long. The covered CDR3 bases are TGCAGTGCTAGAGTTATTACCGGACAGGGGGTCGGAGGACCTCACGAG. This gives the protein CSARVITGQGVGGPHE. The complete CDR3 reads CSARVITGQGVGGPHEQYF.

Turning to this clone: The read is 3 residues too short to cover the CDR3 end, so that end is filled in from the germline J gene. The gene calls are TRBV19 and TRBJ1-1; D may be TRBD1 (5 bases). This CDR3 has 15 residues. CDR1 and CDR2 (germline): LNHDA, SQIVND (reference sequence). The sequenced CDR3 bases are TGTGCCAGTAGACCCCTTCCGGGGGAATCAAAAGAA. Residues: CASRPLPGESKE. The CDR3 reads in full as CASRPLPGESKEAFF.

As regards this clone: The read comes to an end 3 residues before the CDR3 does, leaving the germline J gene to fill in the end. The chain recombines TRBV18 with TRBJ2-7; 7 positions match TRBD2. Germline-derived CDR1 and CDR2 are KGHSH and LQKENI. This CDR3 comprises 17 residues. After removal of 0 bases from V and 0 bases from J, the junction contained 8 bases not matched to a gene. The CDR3 DNA, read in part, is TGTGCCAGCTCACCACCTTTACTAGCGCCGCGCTCCTACGAG. Translation: CASSPPLLAPRSYE. The whole CDR3 sequence is CASSPPLLAPRSYEQYF.

As to this clone: The read finishes 3 residues shy of the CDR3 end, and the germline J gene is used to complete it. This chain uses TRBV18 with TRBJ2-1; 9 bases map to TRBD2. The CDR3 extends over 15 amino acids. Germline V CDR1 and CDR2: KGHSH, LQKENI. The V and J ends lost 3 bases and 4 bases, in that order; junction bases with no gene match: 4. CDR3 DNA, as far as it was read: TGTGCCAGCTCACCGAGCGGGGGGCCTTACAATGAG. It yields the protein CASSPSGGPYNE. The CDR3 in full is CASSPSGGPYNEQFF.

On this clone itself: From the germline J gene comes the end of the CDR3, since the read stops 3 residues before it. This rearrangement joins TRBV5-1 to TRBJ2-1; 9 bases fit TRBD2. J lost 7 bases, V lost 2 bases, and 16 bases had no gene match. The CDR3 runs to 18 residues. Germline V gives CDR1 SGHRS, CDR2 YFSETQ. The CDR3 reads CASSFSQGLAGFRNEQFF. The covered CDR3 bases are TGCGCCAGCAGCTTCTCCCAAGGCCTAGCGGGATTCAGGAATGAG.

Details on this clone: The read ends 3 residues early relative to the CDR3; the germline J gene fills the gap. The chain has TRBV10-3 and TRBJ1-4, with 8 bases that match TRBD1. The CDR3 length is 14 residues. CDR1 and CDR2 (germline): ENHRY, SYGVKD. The CDR3 sequence is CAIRIQGEGSPLFF. The sequenced CDR3 bases are TGTGCCATCAGAATACAGGGGGAAGGTTCACCA.

In regard to this clone: Coverage ceases 3 residues before the CDR3 finishes, and the germline J gene fills in the end. The chain carries TRBV19 and TRBJ1-5; 8 nucleotides align to TRBD1. From germline, CDR1 is LNHDA and CDR2 SQIVND (reference sequence). The V segment lost 9 bases and the J segment 6 bases; nucleotides outside the gene matches: 7. The CDR3 loop spans 13 amino acids. The CDR3 DNA, read in part, is TGTGCCAGCCAGACAGGGGAGGGTCAGCCC. This sequence encodes CASQTGEGQP. The full CDR3 protein reads CASQTGEGQPQHF.

Remarks on this clone: Read data end 3 residues before the CDR3 end; the end is taken from the germline J gene. This chain uses TRBV5-5 with TRBJ2-2; TRBD2 agrees at 10 bases. Unmatched junction bases numbered 3, after V lost 5 bases and J lost 5 bases. The CDR3 covers 14 residues. Looked up from germline, CDR1 is SGHKS and CDR2 is YYEKEE (reference sequence). Incomplete CDR3 DNA: TGTGCCAGCAGGACTAGCGGGTATACCGGGGAG. It translates to CASRTSGYTGE. The CDR3 in its entirety is CASRTSGYTGELFF. Drawing the rest from reference TRBV5-5 and TRBJ2-2, the complete variable domain is DAGVTQSPTHLIKTRGQQVTLRCSPISGHKSVSWYQQVLGQGPQFIFQYYEKEERGRGNFPDRFSARQFPNYSSELNVNALLLGDSALYLCASRTSGYTGELFFGEGSRLTVL.

CDR3 bases read: TGCGCCAGCAGCTTGGAGGGGCAGGGGAATCAGCCC. This translates into CASSLEGQGNQP. The entire CDR3 protein reads CASSLEGQGNQPQHF. The V call is TRBV5-1, the J call TRBJ1-5; maybe TRBD1 (6 bases). Read data end 3 residues before the CDR3 end; the end is taken from the germline J gene. The germline V gene has CDR1 SGHRS and CDR2 YFSETQ. V lost 0 bases and J lost 4, with 11 bases in between. The CDR3 runs 15 residues.

On this clone: The read halts 3 residues ahead of the CDR3 end, with the missing end drawn from the germline J gene. The chain uses TRBV5-1 and TRBJ1-2, with a possible D match to TRBD1 (6 bases). Germline values: CDR1 SGHRS, CDR2 YFSETQ. CDR3 length: 16 residues. The ends were cut back, 0 bases at V and 7 bases at J, with 19 bases in the middle. CDR3 amino acids: CASSLDGQGISFGYTF. CDR3 bases read: TGCGCCAGCAGCTTGGACGGTCAGGGGATTTCGTTTGGC.

In regard to this clone: The read is 3 residues too short to cover the CDR3 end, so that end is filled in from the germline J gene. The gene calls are TRBV6-1 and TRBJ2-3, with 7 bases that match TRBD2. The CDR3 is 16 amino acids. The V segment lost 2 bases and the J segment 4 bases; nucleotides outside the gene matches: 9. Germline CDR1 reads MNHNS; CDR2 reads SASEGT. The CDR3 here is CASSETIAGGSDTQYF. Partial CDR3 DNA: TGTGCCAGCAGTGAAACTATAGCGGGTGGATCAGATACG.

For this clone: The DNA ends 3 residues before the CDR3 does, and the rest of the CDR3 is filled in from the germline J gene. The chain joins TRBV20-1 to TRBJ1-5; unclear D gene. V was cut by 2 bases and J by 0 bases, with 11 bases left in between. The germline V gene has CDR1 DFQATT and CDR2 SNEGSKA (reference sequence). The CDR3 extends over 15 amino acids. CDR3 bases read: TGCAGTGCTAGACGCGCGACTTATAGCAATCAGCCC. This encodes CSARRATYSNQP. Given in full, the CDR3 is CSARRATYSNQPQHF.

Concerning this clone: Read sequence stops 3 residues before the CDR3 end, and the germline J gene provides the missing end. The chain has TRBV6-1 and TRBJ1-1; TRBD1 is a possible D gene (5 bases). Germline CDR1 MNHNS, CDR2 SASEGT. This CDR3 spans 16 amino acids. V lost 0 bases and J lost 0, with 11 bases in between. This chain's CDR3 is CASSEAPGMMNTEAFF. CDR3 bases read: TGTGCCAGCAGTGAAGCCCCAGGGATGATGAACACTGAA.

About this clone itself: The read finishes 3 residues shy of the CDR3 end, and the germline J gene is used to complete it. In the same sample, other DNA sequences code for this CDR3. The chain combines TRBV30 with TRBJ1-2, with 8 nucleotides matching TRBD1. CDR3 size: 15 residues. Trimming at V came to 4 bases and at J to 7 bases, leaving 14 bases not matched to a gene. The germline gives CDR1 GTSNPN, CDR2 SVGIG (reference sequence). CDR3 residues: CAWNYQGASIGGYTF. The part of the CDR3 DNA that was read is TGTGCCTGGAATTATCAGGGGGCGTCGATCGGTGGC.

The CDR3 protein is CASSLSGAYPDTQYF. The part of the CDR3 DNA that was read is TGTGCCAGCAGCTTAAGCGGGGCCTACCCAGATACG. This chain joins TRBV7-9 and TRBJ2-3; 7 bases line up with TRBD2. The read is 3 residues too short to cover the CDR3 end, so that end is filled in from the germline J gene. V trimming: 2 bases; J trimming: 4 bases; junction bases outside the gene matches: 6. Germline-derived CDR1 and CDR2 are SEHNR and FQNEAQ (reference sequence). This CDR3 region has 15 residues.

Worth noting for this clone: The DNA ends 3 residues before the CDR3 does, and the rest of the CDR3 is filled in from the germline J gene. This chain joins TRBV4-2 and TRBJ2-5; 8 nucleotides line up with TRBD2. CDR1 and CDR2 (germline): LGHNA, YNFKEQ. The CDR3 extends over 16 amino acids. The J segment lost 2 bases and the V segment lost 3 bases, leaving 8 bases of the junction unmatched. CDR3 DNA (partial): TGTGCCAGCAGCCAGAACCCGGGGGGGCAGCAAGAGACC. Its translation is CASSQNPGGQQET. The complete CDR3 protein is CASSQNPGGQQETQYF.

A word on this clone: The read gets to within 3 residues of the CDR3 end, and the germline J gene fills in the rest. The rearrangement links TRBV5-1 to TRBJ1-1, with D possibly being TRBD1 (5 bases). The CDR3 spans 11 residues. CDR1 SGHRS and CDR2 YFSETQ come from the germline V gene. V lost 7 bases and J lost 5, with 9 bases in between. The CDR3 bases that were read are TGCGCCAGCTTAAGGGGAACTGAA. Amino acids: CASLRGTE. The entire CDR3 sequence reads CASLRGTEAFF.

Of note for this clone: The read halts 3 residues ahead of the CDR3 end, with the missing end drawn from the germline J gene. The chain carries TRBV7-3 and TRBJ2-1; 8 bases line up with TRBD2. Germline CDR1 and CDR2: SGHTA and FQGTGA. This CDR3 has 16 amino acids. The V and J ends lost 1 base and 3 bases, in that order; junction bases with no gene match: 5. The sequenced part of the CDR3 DNA is TGTGCCAGCAGCTTAAAGGTTAGCGGGAACTACAATGAG. Amino acids: CASSLKVSGNYNE. The full-length CDR3 reads as CASSLKVSGNYNEQFF.

Note on this clone: The CDR3 end falls 3 residues outside the read, so it is completed with the germline J gene. This chain joins TRBV7-9 and TRBJ1-2; no clear D gene. CDR3 length: 14 residues. In germline, CDR1 is SEHNR, CDR2 FQNEAQ (reference sequence). CDR3 DNA (partial): TGTGCCACTACCGGGTCCTTAAGCTCCTACGAC. This translates into CATTGSLSSYD. The complete CDR3 sequence is CATTGSLSSYDYTF.

Remarks on this clone: The CDR3 extends 3 residues past the end of the read, so its final part is completed from the germline J gene. The chain links TRBV7-2 to TRBJ1-5, with TRBD1 matching 8 bases. Trimming removed 5 bases from V and 9 bases from J; junction bases left unmatched: 9. Germline lookup yields CDR1 SGHTA and CDR2 FQGNSA. The CDR3 has 14 amino acids. The CDR3 sequence: CASSPGQGIWPQHF. CDR3 DNA, as far as it was read: TGTGCCAGCAGCCCCGGACAGGGTATTTGGCCC.

Incomplete CDR3 DNA: TGTGCCAGCAGCTCTACGACTCTAACCGGGGAG. Encoded protein: CASSSTTLTGE. The entire CDR3 reads CASSSTTLTGELFF. The chain has TRBV7-7 and TRBJ2-2; D ambiguous. The read is 3 residues too short to cover the CDR3 end, so that end is filled in from the germline J gene. The CDR3 has 14 amino acids. V lost 4 bases to trimming and J lost 5 bases, with 11 bases between them. Germline CDR1 and CDR2: SSHAT and FNYEAQ (reference sequence).

A remark on this clone: The CDR3 end falls 3 residues outside the read, so it is completed with the germline J gene. The J gene is TRBJ2-2, the V gene TRBV2, with D perhaps TRBD1 (6 bases). The CDR3 runs to 14 residues. The V gene's germline CDR1 is SNHLY and CDR2 FYNNEI. The sequenced CDR3 bases are TGTGCCAGCAGTGAACGAGCAGGGGATGAAAAG. Its translation: CASSERAGDEK. The whole CDR3 reads CASSERAGDEKLFF.

About this clone: The read gets to within 3 residues of the CDR3 end, and the germline J gene fills in the rest. The gene calls are TRBV7-7 and TRBJ2-1; 9 bases line up with TRBD2. Trimming at V came to 0 bases and at J to 9 bases, leaving 3 bases not matched to a gene. The CDR3 runs to 14 residues. In germline, CDR1 is SSHAT, CDR2 FNYEAQ (reference sequence). Incomplete CDR3 DNA: TGTGCCAGCAGCTTAGCAGCGGGACTAGCTGAG. It encodes CASSLAAGLAE. The complete CDR3 sequence is CASSLAAGLAEQFF.